Included here is one T cell receptor (beta chain) sequence, with context. These data belong to a study of blood T cell repertoires in COVID-19. The assay was immunoSEQ multiplex PCR, and TCRdb's table has in-frame clones only and misses some. The table includes approximately 240,000 clones, roughly 90% detected once. The V and J ends lost 7 bases and 3 bases respectively, with 22 bases between them. The CDR3 spans 15 residues. CDR1 is SQVTM and CDR2 is ANQGSEA in the germline V gene. The TCR was taken from a woman aged 30 to 39 with acute COVID-19. The sequencing input was PBMCs or T cells enriched from blood (not recorded which). The chain links TRBV29-1 to TRBJ2-7; D remains unclear. The CDR3 protein is CSARVRPDLIYEQYF. In DNA, the CDR3 is TGCAGCGCTCGGGTACGGCCCGACCTTATCTACGAGCAGTACTTC.